This TCR beta chain derives from a study of cytomegalovirus exposure and HLA in healthy donors. Turning to the study itself: Most genotyped donors, over 70% of about 400, had Caucasian-associated genetic ancestry.

The PCR used 60 Vbeta and 13 Jbeta primers. The data were produced by immunoSEQ multiplex PCR, yet TCRdb's version contains in-frame clones alone and is incomplete. The ten most abundant clones cover about 3.2% of a sample with around 97,000 clones. This CDR3 comprises 18 residues. V trimming: 3 bases; J trimming: 5 bases; junction bases outside the gene matches: 11. Germline V gives CDR1 SNHLY, CDR2 FYNNEI. Sample: PBMCs. This chain links TRBV2 with TRBJ2-2, with 11 positions matching TRBD2. This clonotype was obtained from a man between 35 and 55 years old in good health and CMV-seronegative. The DNA of the CDR3 is TGTGCCAGCAGTGATTCGGTAGCGGGGGGGCGGCGAACCGGGGAGCTGTTTTTT. Amino acid sequence: CASSDSVAGGRRTGELFF.